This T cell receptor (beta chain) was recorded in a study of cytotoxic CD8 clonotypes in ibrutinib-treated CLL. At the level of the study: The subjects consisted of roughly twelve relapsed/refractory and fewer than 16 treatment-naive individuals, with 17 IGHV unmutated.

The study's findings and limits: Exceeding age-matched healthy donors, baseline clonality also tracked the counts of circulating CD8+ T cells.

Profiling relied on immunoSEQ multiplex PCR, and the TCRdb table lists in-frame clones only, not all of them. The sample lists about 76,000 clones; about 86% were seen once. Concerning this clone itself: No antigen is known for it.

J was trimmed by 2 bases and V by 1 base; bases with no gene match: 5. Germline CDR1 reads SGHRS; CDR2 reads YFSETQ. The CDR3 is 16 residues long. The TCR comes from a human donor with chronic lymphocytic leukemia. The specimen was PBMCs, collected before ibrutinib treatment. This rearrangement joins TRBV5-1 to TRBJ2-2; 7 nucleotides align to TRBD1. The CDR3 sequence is CASSLRTGRNTGELFF. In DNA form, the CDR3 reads TGCGCCAGCAGCTTGAGGACAGGTAGAAACACCGGGGAGCTGTTTTTT. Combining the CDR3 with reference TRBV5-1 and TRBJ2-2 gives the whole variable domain KAGVTQTPRYLIKTRGQQVTLSCSPISGHRSVSWYQQTPGQGLQFLFEYFSETQRNKGNFPGRFSGRQFSNSRSEMNVSTLELGDSALYLCASSLRTGRNTGELFFGEGSRLTVL.